The rows below give T cell receptor beta chains drawn from one sample of a study of PD-L1 blockade in urothelial cancer. Data came from immunoSEQ multiplex PCR; TCRdb stores just in-frame clones and leaves some out. The sample includes about 130,000 clones, about 81% seen only once; the top ten take under 3.5%. The source material was PBMCs, sampled around atezolizumab (anti-PD-L1) treatment. The source of these receptors is a man between 45 and 60 years old with urothelial cancer. CDR3s include the opening cysteine and the closing phenylalanine or tryptophan. The D gene is left open where the match is weak. The size of a clone is reported for some rows only, either as once, few or many, or as a class for expanded clones.

v_gene,d_gene,abundance,j_gene,CDR3aa,CDR3nt
TRBV30,.,.,TRBJ1-2,CASTIYRAGGYTF,TGTGCCTCGACCATCTACAGGGCCGGCGGCTACACCTTC
TRBV2,.,.,TRBJ1-5,CASSRYSNQPQHF,TGTGCCAGCAGTCGGTATAGCAATCAGCCCCAGCATTTT
TRBV19,.,.,TRBJ2-7,CASSIGSQGPYEQYF,TGTGCCAGTAGTATCGGTTCGCAGGGGCCCTACGAGCAGTACTTC
TRBV14,.,.,TRBJ2-1,CASSRRGNSYNEQFF,TGTGCCAGCAGCCGGCGCGGGAACTCCTACAATGAGCAGTTCTTC
TRBV6-6,TRBD1,.,TRBJ1-5,CASTLQGNQPQHF,TGTGCCAGCACCTTACAGGGGAATCAGCCCCAGCATTTT
TRBV27,.,.,TRBJ2-3,CASSLEAGVILGSTDTQYF,TGTGCCAGCAGTTTGGAGGCAGGGGTAATCCTTGGCTCTACAGATACGCAGTATTTT
TRBV7-9,TRBD1,few,TRBJ2-1,CASSLEAWTGLSDEQFF,TGTGCCAGCAGCTTAGAGGCCTGGACAGGGTTATCCGATGAGCAGTTCTTC
TRBV7-2,.,.,TRBJ2-7,CASSPFLGGYEQYF,TGTGCCAGCAGTCCGTTCTTGGGGGGCTACGAGCAGTACTTC
TRBV28,TRBD2,.,TRBJ2-7,CASSLWGISSGSPYEQYF,TGTGCCAGCAGTTTATGGGGCATTTCTAGCGGGAGTCCCTACGAGCAGTACTTC
TRBV6-5,TRBD2,.,TRBJ2-1,CASSQRTSGNNEQFF,TGTGCCAGCAGCCAGAGGACTAGCGGAAACAATGAGCAGTTCTTC
TRBV4-1,TRBD2,.,TRBJ2-5,CASSQEIAGGRVWQETQYF,TGCGCCAGCAGCCAAGAGATAGCGGGAGGGCGTGTTTGGCAAGAGACCCAGTACTTC
TRBV6-1,TRBD1,few,TRBJ2-7,CASSEKFLQGREQYF,TGTGCCAGCAGTGAGAAGTTCCTACAGGGGCGCGAGCAGTACTTC
TRBV30,.,.,TRBJ1-6,CAWSGQSHNSPLHF,TGTGCCTGGAGTGGACAGTCCCATAATTCACCCCTCCACTTT
TRBV7-8,TRBD1,once,TRBJ2-5,CASSPGPGQVKETQYF,TGTGCCAGCAGCCCCGGACCGGGACAGGTCAAAGAGACCCAGTACTTC
TRBV5-1,TRBD2,.,TRBJ2-3,CASRSSGLAGAPTDTQYF,TGCGCCAGCCGATCTTCTGGACTAGCGGGAGCCCCCACAGATACGCAGTATTTT
TRBV7-8,TRBD2,.,TRBJ2-1,CASSSYPRTSGRNEQFF,TGTGCCAGCAGCTCATACCCCCGGACTAGCGGGAGGAATGAGCAGTTCTTC
TRBV18,TRBD2,.,TRBJ2-7,CASSPTGGRGYEQYF,TGTGCCAGCTCACCGACGGGAGGCCGCGGCTACGAGCAGTACTTC
TRBV29-1,.,.,TRBJ1-1,CSVASGIGTEAFF,TGCAGCGTCGCCTCAGGGATCGGCACTGAAGCTTTCTTT
TRBV30,TRBD1,.,TRBJ1-6,CAWSVGKGAGSPLHF,TGTGCCTGGAGTGTAGGGAAGGGGGCAGGGTCACCCCTCCACTTT
TRBV27,TRBD2,.,TRBJ2-7,CASSRVGGVLEYF,TGTGCCAGCAGCCGGGTGGGAGGGGTTTTGGAGTACTTC
TRBV27,TRBD1,medium-sized,TRBJ2-7,CASGGQSSSYEQYF,TGTGCCAGCGGGGGACAGTCGAGCTCCTACGAGCAGTACTTC
TRBV5-1,.,.,TRBJ1-3,CASSLGSTTKGNTIYF,TGCGCCAGCAGCTTGGGGTCTACTACGAAGGGAAACACCATATATTTT
TRBV4-2,TRBD1,.,TRBJ1-4,CASSPEGTGNEKLFF,TGTGCCAGCAGCCCTGAAGGGACAGGGAATGAAAAACTGTTTTTT
TRBV18,.,.,TRBJ1-1,CASSPSRVENTEAFF,TGTGCCAGCTCACCCTCCAGGGTGGAGAACACTGAAGCTTTCTTT
TRBV28,.,once,TRBJ2-7,CASSAVTATFGQYF,TGTGCCAGCAGTGCTGTAACAGCCACCTTTGGGCAGTACTTC
TRBV29-1,.,few,TRBJ1-3,CSVDISGNTIYF,TGCAGCGTAGACATTTCTGGAAACACCATATATTTT
TRBV29-1,TRBD2,.,TRBJ2-1,CSVRVGASGNNEQFF,TGCAGCGTGCGGGTTGGGGCTAGCGGGAACAATGAGCAGTTCTTC
TRBV14,.,.,TRBJ2-1,CASSQGISGPRDEQFF,TGTGCCAGCAGCCAAGGAATCAGCGGGCCTCGCGATGAGCAGTTCTTC
TRBV10-3,.,few,TRBJ1-1,CAIGGETVDTEAFF,TGTGCCATCGGAGGGGAAACAGTTGACACTGAAGCTTTCTTT
TRBV6-5,TRBD2,once,TRBJ2-1,CASSRGGYNEQFF,TGTGCCAGCAGCCGGGGGGGCTACAATGAGCAGTTCTTC
TRBV5-1,.,.,TRBJ1-3,CASRGDGNTIYF,TGCGCCAGCAGGGGCGATGGGAACACCATATATTTT
TRBV5-1,TRBD1,.,TRBJ1-1,CASSPEPGQGSTEAFF,TGCGCCAGCAGCCCCGAACCGGGACAGGGGAGCACTGAAGCTTTCTTT
TRBV10-3,.,.,TRBJ2-1,CAISPGLQRVFDEQFF,TGTGCCATCAGTCCGGGACTCCAGCGTGTCTTCGATGAGCAGTTCTTC
TRBV14,.,.,TRBJ1-5,CASSQDLGRNPSNQPQHF,TGTGCCAGCAGCCAAGATCTGGGCCGGAATCCTAGCAATCAGCCCCAGCATTTT
TRBV18,TRBD2,.,TRBJ2-2,CASSPRQGLAGATNTGELFF,TGTGCCAGCTCACCGAGACAGGGACTAGCGGGAGCGACGAACACCGGGGAGCTGTTTTTT
TRBV19,TRBD1,few,TRBJ1-6,CASSRIPGQDNSPLHF,TGTGCCAGTAGCAGAATCCCGGGACAGGACAATTCACCCCTCCACTTT